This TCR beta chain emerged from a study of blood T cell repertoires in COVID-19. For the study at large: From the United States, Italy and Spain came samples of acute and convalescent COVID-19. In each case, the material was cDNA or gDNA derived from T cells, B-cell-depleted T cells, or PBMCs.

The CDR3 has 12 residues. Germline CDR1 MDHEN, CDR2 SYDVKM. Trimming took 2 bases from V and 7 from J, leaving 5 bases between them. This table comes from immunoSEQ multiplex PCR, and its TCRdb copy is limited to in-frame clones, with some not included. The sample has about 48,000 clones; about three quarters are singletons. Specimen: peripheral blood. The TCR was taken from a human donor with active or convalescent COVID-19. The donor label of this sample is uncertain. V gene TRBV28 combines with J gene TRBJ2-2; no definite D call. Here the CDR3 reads CASSLSVGELFF. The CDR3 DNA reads TGTGCCAGCAGTTTAAGCGTCGGGGAGCTGTTTTTT. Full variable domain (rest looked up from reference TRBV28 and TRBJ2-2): DVKVTQSSRYLVKRTGEKVFLECVQDMDHENMFWYRQDPGLGLRLIYFSYDVKMKEKGDIPEGYSVSREKKERFSLILESASTNQTSMYLCASSLSVGELFFGEGSRLTVL.